A few counts support the clone carrying this TCR beta chain. Its cognate antigen is unknown. Unique molecular identifiers (one per individual cDNA molecule) were attached. Each CDR3 protein is one row after TCRdb ran MiXCR on the 5' RACE reads. The data show around 60,000 distinct CDR3 sequences, about 11% seen once. J gave up 0 bases and V 8 bases, and 6 bases lay outside the gene matches. From germline, CDR1 is SNHLY and CDR2 FYNNEI. The CDR3 is made up of 14 amino acids. This sample stems from a study of early T cells in non-severe SARS-CoV-2 infection. Overall study: Bulk RNA taken from unsorted whole blood was sequenced, leaving chains unpaired. General study findings and limits: Matching against VDJdb likely underestimated virus-specific expansions, favoring anti-spike CD8.

This sequence was found in an adult who was a healthcare worker with PCR-confirmed SARS-CoV-2 infection or an uninfected control (not recorded which). The gene calls are TRBV2 and TRBJ2-7; 8 nucleotides line up with TRBD1. Sequencing was performed on whole blood, taken at baseline. For the CDR3, the DNA is TGTGCCAGCGGCGGGACAGGTGTCTCCTACGAGCAGTACTTC. As protein: CASGGTGVSYEQYF. Full variable domain (remainder filled in from reference TRBV2 and TRBJ2-7): EPEVTQTPSHQVTQMGQEVILRCVPISNHLYFYWYRQILGQKVEFLVSFYNNEISEKSEIFDDQFSVERPDGSNFTLKIRSTKLEDSAMYFCASGGTGVSYEQYFGPGTRLTVT.